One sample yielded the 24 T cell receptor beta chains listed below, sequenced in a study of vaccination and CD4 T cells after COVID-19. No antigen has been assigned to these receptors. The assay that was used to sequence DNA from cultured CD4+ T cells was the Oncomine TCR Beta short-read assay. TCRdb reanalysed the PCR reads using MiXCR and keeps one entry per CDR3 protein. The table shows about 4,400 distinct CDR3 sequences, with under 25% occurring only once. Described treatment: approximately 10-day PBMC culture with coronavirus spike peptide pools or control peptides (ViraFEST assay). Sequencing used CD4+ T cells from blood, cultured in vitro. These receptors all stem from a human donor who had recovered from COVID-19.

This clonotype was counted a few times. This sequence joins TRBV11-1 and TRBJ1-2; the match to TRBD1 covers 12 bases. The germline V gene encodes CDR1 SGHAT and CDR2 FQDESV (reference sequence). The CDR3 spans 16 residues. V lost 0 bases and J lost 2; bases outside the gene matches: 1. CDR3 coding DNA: TGTGCCAGCAGCTTAGCCGGGACAGGGGGCAACTATGGCTACACCTTC. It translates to CASSLAGTGGNYGYTF.

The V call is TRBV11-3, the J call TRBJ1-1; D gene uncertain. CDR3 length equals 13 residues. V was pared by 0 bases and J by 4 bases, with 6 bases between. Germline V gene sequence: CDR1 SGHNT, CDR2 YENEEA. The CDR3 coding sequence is TGTGCCAGCAGCTTAGAACAGTCCACTGAAGCTTTCTTT. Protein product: CASSLEQSTEAFF.

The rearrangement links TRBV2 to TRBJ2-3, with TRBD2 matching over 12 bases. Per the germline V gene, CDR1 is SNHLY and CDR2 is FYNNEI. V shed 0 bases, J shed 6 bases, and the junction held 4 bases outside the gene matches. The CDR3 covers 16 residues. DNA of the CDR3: TGTGCCAGCAGTGAAGCGGCTAGCGGGGGGGCGGATACGCAGTATTTT. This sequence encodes CASSEAASGGADTQYF.

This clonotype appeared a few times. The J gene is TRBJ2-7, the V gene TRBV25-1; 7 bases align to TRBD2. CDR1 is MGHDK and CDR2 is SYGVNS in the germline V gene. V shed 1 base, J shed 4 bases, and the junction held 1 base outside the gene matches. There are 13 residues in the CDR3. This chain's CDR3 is CASSESGGYEQYF. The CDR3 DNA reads TGTGCCAGCAGTGAATCGGGGGGTTACGAGCAGTACTTC.

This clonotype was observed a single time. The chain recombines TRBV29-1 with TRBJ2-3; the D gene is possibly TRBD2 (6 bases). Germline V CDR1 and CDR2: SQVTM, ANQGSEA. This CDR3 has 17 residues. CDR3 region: CGSLRVGGLRNEDTQYF. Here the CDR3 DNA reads TGCGGCTCCCTACGGGTGGGGGGACTCCGTAATGAAGATACGCAGTATTTT.

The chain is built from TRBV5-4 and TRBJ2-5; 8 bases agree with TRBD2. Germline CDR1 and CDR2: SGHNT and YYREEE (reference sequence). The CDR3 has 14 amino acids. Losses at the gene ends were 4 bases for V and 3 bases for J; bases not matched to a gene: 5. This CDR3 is CASSPGGGEETQYF. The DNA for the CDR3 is TGTGCCAGCAGCCCGGGGGGGGGGGAAGAGACCCAGTACTTC. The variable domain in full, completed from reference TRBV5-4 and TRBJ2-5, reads ETGVTQSPTHLIKTRGQQVTLRCSSQSGHNTVSWYQQALGQGPQFIFQYYREEENGRGNFPPRFSGLQFPNYSSELNVNALELDDSALYLCASSPGGGEETQYFGPGTRLLVL.

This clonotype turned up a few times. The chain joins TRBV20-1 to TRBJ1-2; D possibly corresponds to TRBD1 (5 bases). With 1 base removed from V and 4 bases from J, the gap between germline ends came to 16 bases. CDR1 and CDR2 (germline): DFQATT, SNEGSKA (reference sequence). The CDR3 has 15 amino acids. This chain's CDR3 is CSARVTTGLTYGYTF. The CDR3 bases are TGCAGTGCTAGAGTCACCACGGGACTCACCTATGGCTACACCTTC.

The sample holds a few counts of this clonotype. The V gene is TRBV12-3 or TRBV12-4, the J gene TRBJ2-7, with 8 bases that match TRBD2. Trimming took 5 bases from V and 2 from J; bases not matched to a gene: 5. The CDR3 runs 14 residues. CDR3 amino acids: CASSPPGLAYEQYF. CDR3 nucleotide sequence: TGTGCCAGCAGTCCCCCGGGACTAGCCTACGAGCAGTACTTC.

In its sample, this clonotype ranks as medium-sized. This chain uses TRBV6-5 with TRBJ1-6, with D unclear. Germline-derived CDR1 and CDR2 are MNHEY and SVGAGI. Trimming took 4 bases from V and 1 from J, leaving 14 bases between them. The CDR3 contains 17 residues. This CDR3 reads CASSSLFGLSYNSPLHF. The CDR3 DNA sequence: TGTGCCAGCAGTTCCCTTTTTGGGCTATCCTATAATTCACCCCTCCACTTT.

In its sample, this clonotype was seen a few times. As DNA, the CDR3 is TGTGCCAGCAGCTTACAGGGCGGCGCCACTGAAGCTTTCTTT. Translation gives CASSLQGGATEAFF. This chain joins TRBV11-1 and TRBJ1-1, with D perhaps matching TRBD1 (5 bases). Trimming pared 2 bases from V and 4 bases from J, leaving 11 bases between. The CDR3 sequence is 14 residues long. Germline V gene sequence: CDR1 SGHAT, CDR2 FQDESV (reference sequence).

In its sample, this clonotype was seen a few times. The CDR3 loop reads CASSFTGPKGTEAFF. The CDR3 DNA is TGTGCCAGCAGCTTCACAGGGCCAAAGGGCACTGAAGCTTTCTTT. V and J are TRBV7-3 and TRBJ1-1, with a possible D match to TRBD1 (6 bases). The CDR3 loop spans 15 amino acids. Germline values: CDR1 SGHTA, CDR2 FQGTGA. With 3 bases removed from V and 4 bases from J, the gap between germline ends came to 15 bases.

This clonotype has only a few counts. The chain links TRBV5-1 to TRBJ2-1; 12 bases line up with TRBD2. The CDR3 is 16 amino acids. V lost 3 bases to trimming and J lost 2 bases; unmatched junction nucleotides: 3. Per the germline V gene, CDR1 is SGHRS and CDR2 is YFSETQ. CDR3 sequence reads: CASSSRLAGAYNEQFF. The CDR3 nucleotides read TGCGCCAGCAGCTCCAGACTAGCGGGGGCCTACAATGAGCAGTTCTTC.

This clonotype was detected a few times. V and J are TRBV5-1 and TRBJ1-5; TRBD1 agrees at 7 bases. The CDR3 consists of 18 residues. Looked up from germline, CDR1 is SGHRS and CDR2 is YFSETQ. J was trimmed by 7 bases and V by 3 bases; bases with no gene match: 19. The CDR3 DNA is TGCGCCAGCAGCTCGAGTTTATCCGAGACAGGGAAAAACCAGCCCCAGCATTTT. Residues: CASSSSLSETGKNQPQHF.

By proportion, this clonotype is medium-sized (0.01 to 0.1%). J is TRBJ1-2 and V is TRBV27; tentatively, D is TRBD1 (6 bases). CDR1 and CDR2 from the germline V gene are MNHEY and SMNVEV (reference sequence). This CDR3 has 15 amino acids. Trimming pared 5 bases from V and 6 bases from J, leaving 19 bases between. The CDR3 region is CASSLAGHLDHGYTF. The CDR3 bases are TGTGCCAGCAGTCTCGCGGGACATCTTGACCATGGCTACACCTTC.

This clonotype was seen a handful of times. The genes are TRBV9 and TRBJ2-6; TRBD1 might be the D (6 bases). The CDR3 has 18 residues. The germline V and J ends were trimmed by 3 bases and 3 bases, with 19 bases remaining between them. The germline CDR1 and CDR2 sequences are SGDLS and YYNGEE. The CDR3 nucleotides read TGTGCCAGCAGCGGCCGGACAGTGAGTGGGAGTGGGGCCAACGTCCTGACTTTC. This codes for CASSGRTVSGSGANVLTF.

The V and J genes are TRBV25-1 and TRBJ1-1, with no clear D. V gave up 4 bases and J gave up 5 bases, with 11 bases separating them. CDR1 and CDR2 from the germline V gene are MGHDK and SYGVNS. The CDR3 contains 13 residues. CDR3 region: CASSGPVVTEAFF. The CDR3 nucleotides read TGTGCCAGCAGTGGACCGGTGGTAACTGAAGCTTTCTTT.

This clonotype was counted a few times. CDR3 sequence: CASSSPIVPSTDTQYF. The CDR3 DNA reads TGTGCCAGCAGCTCACCTATAGTGCCTTCCACAGATACGCAGTATTTT. This rearrangement joins TRBV7-2 to TRBJ2-3; D remains unclear. Trimming left V 4 bases short and J 2 bases short, with 16 bases between. From germline, CDR1 is SGHTA and CDR2 FQGNSA. The CDR3 length is 16 residues.

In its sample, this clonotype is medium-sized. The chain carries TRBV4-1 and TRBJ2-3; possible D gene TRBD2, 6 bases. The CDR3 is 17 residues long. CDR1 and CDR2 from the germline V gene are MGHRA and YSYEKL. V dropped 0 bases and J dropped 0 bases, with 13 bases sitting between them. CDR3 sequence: CASSQDLGTYSTDTQYF. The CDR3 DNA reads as TGCGCCAGCAGCCAAGATTTGGGGACTTATAGCACAGATACGCAGTATTTT.

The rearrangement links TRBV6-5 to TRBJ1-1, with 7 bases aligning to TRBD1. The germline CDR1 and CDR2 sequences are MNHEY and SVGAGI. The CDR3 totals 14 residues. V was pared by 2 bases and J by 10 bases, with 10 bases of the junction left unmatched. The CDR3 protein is CASSYPEGQSLAFF. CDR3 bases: TGTGCCAGCAGTTACCCCGAGGGACAGTCATTAGCTTTCTTT.

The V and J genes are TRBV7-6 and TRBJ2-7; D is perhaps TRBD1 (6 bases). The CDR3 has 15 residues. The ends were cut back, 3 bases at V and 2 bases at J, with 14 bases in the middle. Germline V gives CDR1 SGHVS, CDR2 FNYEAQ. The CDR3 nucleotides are TGTGCCAGCAGCTTCGGTACAGGGTTAACCTACGAGCAGTACTTC. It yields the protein CASSFGTGLTYEQYF.

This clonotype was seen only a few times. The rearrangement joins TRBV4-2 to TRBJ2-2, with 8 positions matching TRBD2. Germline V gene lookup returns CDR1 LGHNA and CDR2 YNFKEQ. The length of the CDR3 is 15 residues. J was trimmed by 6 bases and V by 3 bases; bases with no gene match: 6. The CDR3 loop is CASSQERTSPGELFF. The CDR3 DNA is TGTGCCAGCAGCCAGGAGAGGACTAGCCCCGGGGAGCTGTTTTTT.

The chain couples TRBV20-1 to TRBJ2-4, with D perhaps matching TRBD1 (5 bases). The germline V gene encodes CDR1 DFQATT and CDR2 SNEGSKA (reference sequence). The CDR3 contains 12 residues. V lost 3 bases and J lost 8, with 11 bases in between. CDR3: CSASPGWDIQYF. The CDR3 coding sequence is TGCAGTGCTAGTCCAGGGTGGGACATTCAGTACTTC.

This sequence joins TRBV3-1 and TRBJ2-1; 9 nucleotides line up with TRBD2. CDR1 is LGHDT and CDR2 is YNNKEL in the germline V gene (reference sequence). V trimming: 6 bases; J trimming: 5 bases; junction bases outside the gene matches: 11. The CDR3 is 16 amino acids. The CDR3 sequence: CASSPLAGGPNNEQFF. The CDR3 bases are TGTGCCAGCAGTCCTTTGGCGGGGGGGCCAAACAATGAGCAGTTCTTC.

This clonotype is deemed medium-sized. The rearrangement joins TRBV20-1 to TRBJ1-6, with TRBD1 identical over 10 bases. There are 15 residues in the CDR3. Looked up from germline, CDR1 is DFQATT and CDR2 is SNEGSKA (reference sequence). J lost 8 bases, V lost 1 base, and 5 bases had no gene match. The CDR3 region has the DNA TGCAGTGCTAGAGCCCCGGGACAGGGGTATTCACCCCTCCACTTT. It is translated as CSARAPGQGYSPLHF.